This is a list of T cell receptor beta chains from one sample in a study of cytomegalovirus exposure and HLA in healthy donors. Generated by immunoSEQ multiplex PCR, the TCRdb table keeps only in-frame clones and is missing some. The table lists some 140,000 clones, approximately 87% of them singletons, with roughly 5% in the top ten. The sequenced sample consisted of PBMCs. The receptors shown here come from a woman younger than 45 in good health and CMV-seronegative. The CDR3 runs from the conserved cysteine through the conserved F or W. A D gene is named only where the DNA matches it firmly. The size of a clone is reported for some rows only, either as once, few or many, or as a class for expanded clones.

d_gene: TRBD1
abundance: NA
v_gene: TRBV5-5
j_gene: TRBJ2-5
CDR3aa: CASSYTGDETQYF
CDR3nt: TGTGCCAGCAGCTATACAGGGGATGAGACCCAGTACTTC

d_gene: TRBD1
abundance: few
v_gene: TRBV5-6
j_gene: TRBJ2-2
CDR3aa: CASSIGQGVSTGELFF
CDR3nt: TGTGCCAGCAGCATCGGACAGGGGGTTTCGACCGGGGAGCTGTTTTTT

d_gene: NA
abundance: NA
v_gene: TRBV28
j_gene: TRBJ1-2
CDR3aa: CASSFLIFGGDDYGYTF
CDR3nt: TGTGCCAGCAGTTTCCTAATCTTTGGGGGCGATGACTATGGCTACACCTTC

d_gene: TRBD2
abundance: once
v_gene: TRBV9
j_gene: TRBJ2-5
CDR3aa: CASSDGPGEGETQYF
CDR3nt: TGTGCCAGCAGCGACGGCCCCGGGGAGGGGGAGACCCAGTACTTC

d_gene: TRBD1
abundance: few
v_gene: TRBV6-6
j_gene: TRBJ1-4
CDR3aa: CASRIRDRDEKLFF
CDR3nt: TGTGCCAGCAGGATCCGGGACAGGGATGAAAAACTGTTTTTT

d_gene: TRBD1
abundance: once
v_gene: TRBV7-9
j_gene: TRBJ1-2
CDR3aa: CASSTRDRGVYGYTF
CDR3nt: TGTGCCAGCAGCACCCGGGACAGGGGCGTGTATGGCTACACCTTC

d_gene: TRBD2
abundance: NA
v_gene: TRBV7-2
j_gene: TRBJ2-7
CDR3aa: CASSLETSGRGGMEQYF
CDR3nt: TGTGCCAGCAGCTTAGAAACTAGCGGGAGGGGGGGGATGGAGCAGTACTTC

d_gene: TRBD1
abundance: NA
v_gene: TRBV29-1
j_gene: TRBJ2-7
CDR3aa: CSVTGTGVTYEQYF
CDR3nt: TGCAGCGTTACCGGGACAGGAGTTACCTACGAGCAGTACTTC

d_gene: NA
abundance: NA
v_gene: TRBV19
j_gene: TRBJ2-7
CDR3aa: CASSAAAASYEQYF
CDR3nt: TGTGCCAGTAGTGCGGCAGCCGCTTCCTACGAGCAGTACTTC

d_gene: NA
abundance: NA
v_gene: TRBV30
j_gene: TRBJ2-6
CDR3aa: CAWSLGVISGANVLTF
CDR3nt: TGTGCCTGGAGTCTAGGGGTGATCTCTGGGGCCAACGTCCTGACTTTC

d_gene: NA
abundance: NA
v_gene: TRBV29-1
j_gene: TRBJ1-2
CDR3aa: CSVVVRGGHSKYGYTF
CDR3nt: TGCAGCGTTGTGGTGCGGGGGGGGCATAGCAAGTATGGCTACACCTTC

d_gene: NA
abundance: many
v_gene: TRBV4-3
j_gene: TRBJ2-2
CDR3aa: CASSQGSDFNTGELFF
CDR3nt: TGCGCCAGCAGCCAGGGATCGGACTTCAACACCGGGGAGCTGTTTTTT

d_gene: NA
abundance: NA
v_gene: TRBV23-1
j_gene: TRBJ1-5
CDR3aa: CASSHFGGPRGQPQHF
CDR3nt: TGCGCCAGCAGTCACTTTGGGGGCCCTAGAGGACAGCCCCAGCATTTT

d_gene: NA
abundance: few
v_gene: TRBV6-5
j_gene: TRBJ1-5
CDR3aa: CASTNGGIQHF
CDR3nt: TGTGCCAGCACCAACGGGGGGATCCAGCATTTT

d_gene: TRBD1
abundance: NA
v_gene: TRBV5-8
j_gene: TRBJ1-4
CDR3aa: CASRQGDYEKLFF
CDR3nt: TGTGCCAGCCGACAGGGCGATTATGAAAAACTGTTTTTT

d_gene: NA
abundance: few
v_gene: TRBV9
j_gene: TRBJ1-6
CDR3aa: CASSRQSSSYNSPLHF
CDR3nt: TGTGCCAGCAGCAGACAGTCGAGCTCCTATAATTCACCCCTCCACTTT

d_gene: TRBD1
abundance: NA
v_gene: TRBV27
j_gene: TRBJ1-4
CDR3aa: CASKGRGTYNEKLFF
CDR3nt: TGTGCCAGCAAGGGCAGGGGGACTTATAATGAAAAACTGTTTTTT

d_gene: NA
abundance: NA
v_gene: TRBV6-1
j_gene: TRBJ2-7
CDR3aa: CAPTAGYEQYF
CDR3nt: TGTGCCCCCACGGCGGGCTACGAGCAGTACTTC

d_gene: TRBD1
abundance: NA
v_gene: TRBV18
j_gene: TRBJ2-7
CDR3aa: CASSPTGAGEQYF
CDR3nt: TGTGCCAGCTCACCTACAGGGGCAGGCGAGCAGTACTTC

d_gene: TRBD2
abundance: NA
v_gene: TRBV11-3
j_gene: TRBJ2-3
CDR3aa: CASSTPTGGDTQYF
CDR3nt: TGTGCCAGCAGCACTCCTACGGGAGGAGATACGCAGTATTTT

d_gene: TRBD1
abundance: NA
v_gene: TRBV4-1
j_gene: TRBJ2-7
CDR3aa: CASSQDGDRGSYEQYF
CDR3nt: TGCGCCAGCAGCCAAGATGGGGACAGGGGGTCCTACGAGCAGTACTTC

d_gene: NA
abundance: once
v_gene: TRBV10-2
j_gene: TRBJ2-7
CDR3aa: CASSDQGWRAYEQYF
CDR3nt: TGCGCCAGCAGTGATCAGGGTTGGAGGGCCTACGAGCAGTACTTC

d_gene: TRBD1
abundance: NA
v_gene: TRBV18
j_gene: TRBJ1-4
CDR3aa: CASSSGGKGEKLFF
CDR3nt: TGTGCCAGCTCGTCAGGGGGCAAGGGTGAAAAACTGTTTTTT

d_gene: NA
abundance: NA
v_gene: TRBV27
j_gene: TRBJ1-4
CDR3aa: CASSLTGTLEKLFF
CDR3nt: TGTGCCAGCAGTTTAACAGGGACCCTTGAAAAACTGTTTTTT

d_gene: NA
abundance: NA
v_gene: TRBV2
j_gene: TRBJ1-2
CDR3aa: CASSEVLQVWGYTF
CDR3nt: TGTGCCAGCAGTGAGGTTCTACAGGTCTGGGGCTACACCTTC

d_gene: TRBD1
abundance: NA
v_gene: TRBV7-9
j_gene: TRBJ1-6
CDR3aa: CASRSPGQGGNSPLHF
CDR3nt: TGTGCCAGCAGGTCACCGGGACAGGGGGGAAATTCACCCCTCCACTTT

d_gene: NA
abundance: NA
v_gene: TRBV11-1
j_gene: TRBJ1-1
CDR3aa: CASSRRRTNTEAFF
CDR3nt: TGTGCCAGCAGCCGAAGGAGGACGAACACTGAAGCTTTCTTT

d_gene: TRBD2
abundance: NA
v_gene: TRBV19
j_gene: TRBJ2-2
CDR3aa: CASLAGGARTGELFF
CDR3nt: TGTGCCAGTCTCGCGGGGGGGGCGAGGACCGGGGAGCTGTTTTTT

d_gene: NA
abundance: NA
v_gene: TRBV27
j_gene: TRBJ2-7
CDR3aa: CASSSDSEQYF
CDR3nt: TGTGCCAGCAGTTCGGACAGTGAGCAGTACTTC

d_gene: NA
abundance: NA
v_gene: TRBV5-6
j_gene: TRBJ1-4
CDR3aa: CASSLVRATNEKLFF
CDR3nt: TGTGCCAGCAGCTTGGTACGGGCAACTAATGAAAAACTGTTTTTT

d_gene: NA
abundance: NA
v_gene: TRBV28
j_gene: TRBJ1-4
CDR3aa: CASKWVGARNEKLFF
CDR3nt: TGTGCCAGCAAGTGGGTGGGGGCGCGTAATGAAAAACTGTTTTTT

d_gene: TRBD2
abundance: NA
v_gene: TRBV9
j_gene: TRBJ2-3
CDR3aa: CASSGQAGEPDTQYF
CDR3nt: TGTGCCAGCAGTGGACAAGCGGGAGAGCCAGATACGCAGTATTTT

d_gene: TRBD1
abundance: NA
v_gene: TRBV28
j_gene: TRBJ1-1
CDR3aa: CASRRYRGGTEAFF
CDR3nt: TGTGCCAGCAGACGCTACAGGGGAGGAACTGAAGCTTTCTTT

d_gene: NA
abundance: once
v_gene: TRBV30
j_gene: TRBJ1-5
CDR3aa: CAQSAGVNQPQHF
CDR3nt: TGTGCCCAATCGGCGGGGGTCAATCAGCCCCAGCATTTT

d_gene: NA
abundance: NA
v_gene: TRBV5-8
j_gene: TRBJ2-1
CDR3aa: CASSLRRALDNEQFF
CDR3nt: TGTGCCAGCAGCTTGAGGAGGGCGCTGGACAATGAGCAGTTCTTC

d_gene: NA
abundance: once
v_gene: TRBV4-3
j_gene: TRBJ1-2
CDR3aa: CASSQELGGYTF
CDR3nt: TGCGCCAGCAGCCAAGAGCTAGGTGGCTACACCTTC

d_gene: TRBD1
abundance: NA
v_gene: TRBV5-1
j_gene: TRBJ1-2
CDR3aa: CASSLASRGTVYGYTF
CDR3nt: TGCGCCAGCAGCTTGGCTAGCCGAGGGACAGTCTATGGCTACACCTTC

d_gene: TRBD1
abundance: NA
v_gene: TRBV13
j_gene: TRBJ1-1
CDR3aa: CASSPGTGELNTEAFF
CDR3nt: TGTGCCAGCAGTCCCGGGACAGGGGAATTGAACACTGAAGCTTTCTTT

d_gene: NA
abundance: NA
v_gene: TRBV6-1
j_gene: TRBJ2-7
CDR3aa: CASRTGYEQYF
CDR3nt: TGTGCCAGCAGGACAGGATACGAGCAGTACTTC

d_gene: NA
abundance: NA
v_gene: TRBV7-9
j_gene: TRBJ2-7
CDR3aa: CASSLPNGYEQYF
CDR3nt: TGTGCCAGCAGCTTGCCAAACGGCTACGAGCAGTACTTC

d_gene: TRBD1
abundance: few
v_gene: TRBV5-1
j_gene: TRBJ1-2
CDR3aa: CASSFTGGRNYGYTF
CDR3nt: TGCGCCAGCAGCTTTACAGGGGGACGAAACTATGGCTACACCTTC

d_gene: NA
abundance: NA
v_gene: TRBV28
j_gene: TRBJ2-7
CDR3aa: CASSFSTGLSSYEQYF
CDR3nt: TGTGCCAGCAGTTTTTCCACAGGGCTCTCCTCCTACGAGCAGTACTTC

d_gene: NA
abundance: NA
v_gene: TRBV2
j_gene: TRBJ1-3
CDR3aa: CASSEGANSGNTIYF
CDR3nt: TGTGCCAGCAGTGAGGGGGCGAACTCTGGAAACACCATATATTTT

d_gene: NA
abundance: NA
v_gene: TRBV6-4
j_gene: TRBJ2-1
CDR3aa: CATSDTGQGDFNEQFF
CDR3nt: TGTGCCACCAGTGACACAGGGCAGGGCGACTTCAATGAGCAGTTCTTC

d_gene: NA
abundance: NA
v_gene: TRBV30
j_gene: TRBJ2-2
CDR3aa: CACRVPGELFF
CDR3nt: TGTGCCTGCAGGGTCCCCGGGGAGCTGTTTTTT

d_gene: TRBD2
abundance: once
v_gene: TRBV7-2
j_gene: TRBJ2-3
CDR3aa: CASSPTSVSTQYF
CDR3nt: TGTGCCAGCAGCCCTACTAGCGTGAGTACGCAGTATTTT

d_gene: TRBD1
abundance: NA
v_gene: TRBV7-2
j_gene: TRBJ1-6
CDR3aa: CASSLADRASANSPLHF
CDR3nt: TGTGCCAGCAGCTTAGCGGACAGGGCGTCGGCAAATTCACCCCTCCACTTT

d_gene: TRBD1
abundance: once
v_gene: TRBV5-5
j_gene: TRBJ2-5
CDR3aa: CASSFPGTGEKETQYF
CDR3nt: TGTGCCAGCAGCTTTCCAGGAACAGGGGAGAAGGAGACCCAGTACTTC

d_gene: TRBD1
abundance: few
v_gene: TRBV6-1
j_gene: TRBJ1-4
CDR3aa: CASTSWTGGDEKLFF
CDR3nt: TGTGCCAGCACGAGCTGGACAGGGGGTGATGAAAAACTGTTTTTT

d_gene: TRBD1
abundance: once
v_gene: TRBV27
j_gene: TRBJ1-1
CDR3aa: CASSSRRTGGNRTEAFF
CDR3nt: TGTGCCAGCAGTTCGAGAAGGACAGGGGGCAACCGGACTGAAGCTTTCTTT

d_gene: TRBD1
abundance: NA
v_gene: TRBV27
j_gene: TRBJ1-1
CDR3aa: CATLGGGWYRTEAFF
CDR3nt: TGTGCCACCCTCGGAGGGGGCTGGTATAGGACTGAAGCTTTCTTT

d_gene: TRBD1
abundance: once
v_gene: TRBV9
j_gene: TRBJ2-6
CDR3aa: CASSVKFPGQAAAGANVLTF
CDR3nt: TGTGCCAGCAGCGTCAAGTTTCCGGGACAGGCGGCTGCTGGGGCCAACGTCCTGACTTTC

d_gene: NA
abundance: NA
v_gene: TRBV5-6
j_gene: TRBJ2-1
CDR3aa: CASSFLGIDSYNEQFF
CDR3nt: TGTGCCAGCAGCTTTCTGGGCATCGACAGTTACAATGAGCAGTTCTTC

d_gene: TRBD1
abundance: once
v_gene: TRBV12-5
j_gene: TRBJ1-2
CDR3aa: CASGLVPGWAGGIPNYGYTF
CDR3nt: TGTGCTAGTGGTTTGGTGCCTGGATGGGCAGGGGGTATCCCTAACTATGGCTACACCTTC

d_gene: NA
abundance: NA
v_gene: TRBV7-6
j_gene: TRBJ2-1
CDR3aa: CASSPLLGNEQFF
CDR3nt: TGTGCCAGCAGCCCTCTTCTAGGCAATGAGCAGTTCTTC

d_gene: TRBD2
abundance: NA
v_gene: TRBV7-3
j_gene: TRBJ2-1
CDR3aa: CASSLSSSGRGSYNEQFF
CDR3nt: TGTGCCAGCAGCTTAAGTTCGTCCGGGAGGGGGTCCTACAATGAGCAGTTCTTC

d_gene: TRBD1
abundance: NA
v_gene: TRBV25-1
j_gene: TRBJ2-7
CDR3aa: CASSEYETGGTYEQYF
CDR3nt: TGTGCCAGCAGTGAATATGAGACAGGGGGTACCTACGAGCAGTACTTC